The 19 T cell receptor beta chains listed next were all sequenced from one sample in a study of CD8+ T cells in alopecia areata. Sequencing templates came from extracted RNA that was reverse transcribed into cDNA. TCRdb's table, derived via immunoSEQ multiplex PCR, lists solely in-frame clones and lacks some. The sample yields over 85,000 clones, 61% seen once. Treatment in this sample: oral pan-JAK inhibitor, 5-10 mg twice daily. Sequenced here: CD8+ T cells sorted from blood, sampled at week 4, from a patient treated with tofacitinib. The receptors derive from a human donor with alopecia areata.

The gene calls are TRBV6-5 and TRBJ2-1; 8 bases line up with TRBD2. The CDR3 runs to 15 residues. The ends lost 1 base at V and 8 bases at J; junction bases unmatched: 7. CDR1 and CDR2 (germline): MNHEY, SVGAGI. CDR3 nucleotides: TGTGCCAGCAGTTACTTGTCCGGGACTAGTCATGAGCAGTTCTTC. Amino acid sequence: CASSYLSGTSHEQFF.

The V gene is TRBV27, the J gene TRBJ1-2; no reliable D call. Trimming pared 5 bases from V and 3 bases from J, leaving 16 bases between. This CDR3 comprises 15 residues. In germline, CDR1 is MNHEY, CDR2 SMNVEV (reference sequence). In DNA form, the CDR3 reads TGTGCCAGCAGTGACTCAGCCCATGGCTACTATGGCTACACCTTC. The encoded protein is CASSDSAHGYYGYTF.

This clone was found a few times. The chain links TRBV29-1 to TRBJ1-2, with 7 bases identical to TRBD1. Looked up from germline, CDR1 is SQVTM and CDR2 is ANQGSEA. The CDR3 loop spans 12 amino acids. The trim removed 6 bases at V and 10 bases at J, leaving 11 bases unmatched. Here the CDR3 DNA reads TGCAGCGTGTTAGAGGGACAGCTTCTCTACACCTTC. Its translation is CSVLEGQLLYTF.

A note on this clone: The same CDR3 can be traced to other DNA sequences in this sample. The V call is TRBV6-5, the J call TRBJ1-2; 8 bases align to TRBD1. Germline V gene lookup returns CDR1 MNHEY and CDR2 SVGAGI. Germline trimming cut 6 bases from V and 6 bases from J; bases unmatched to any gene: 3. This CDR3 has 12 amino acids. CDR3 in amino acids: CASSLTGDGYTF. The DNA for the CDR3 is TGTGCCAGCAGCTTGACAGGGGATGGCTACACCTTC.

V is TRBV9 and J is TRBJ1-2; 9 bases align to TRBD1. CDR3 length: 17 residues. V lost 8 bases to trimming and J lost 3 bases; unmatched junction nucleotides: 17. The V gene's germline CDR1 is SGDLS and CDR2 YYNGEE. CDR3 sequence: CASSQGSGTGKDYGYTF. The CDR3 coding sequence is TGTGCCAGTTCCCAGGGGTCGGGGACAGGGAAAGACTATGGCTACACCTTC.

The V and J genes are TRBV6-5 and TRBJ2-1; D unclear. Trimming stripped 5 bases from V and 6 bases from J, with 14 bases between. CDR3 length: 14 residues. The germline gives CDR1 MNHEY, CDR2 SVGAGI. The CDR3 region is CASSPRTTGNEQFF. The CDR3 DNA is TGTGCCAGCAGTCCCCGGACGACTGGCAATGAGCAGTTCTTC.

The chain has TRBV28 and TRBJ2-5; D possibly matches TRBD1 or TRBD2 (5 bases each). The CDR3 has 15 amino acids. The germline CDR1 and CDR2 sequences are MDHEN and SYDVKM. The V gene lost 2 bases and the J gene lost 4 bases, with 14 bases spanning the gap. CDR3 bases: TGTGCCAGCAGTTTAGGGGCCGGGACGGGAGAGACCCAGTACTTC. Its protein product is CASSLGAGTGETQYF.

The CDR3 protein is CASSRTGSPRGANVLTF. DNA for the CDR3: TGCGCCAGCAGCCGCACAGGGTCCCCCCGGGGGGCCAACGTCCTGACTTTC. The rearrangement uses TRBV4-3 and TRBJ2-6; weak D call: TRBD1 (6 bases). Trimming took off 4 bases at V and 4 bases at J, with 17 bases between the two ends. The CDR3 spans 17 residues. The germline V gene encodes CDR1 LGHNA and CDR2 YSLEER.

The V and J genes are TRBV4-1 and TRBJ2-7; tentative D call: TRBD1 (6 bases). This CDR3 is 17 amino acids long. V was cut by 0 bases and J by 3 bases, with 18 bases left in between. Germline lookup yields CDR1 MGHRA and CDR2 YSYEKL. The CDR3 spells CASSQDPPWGTNYEQYF. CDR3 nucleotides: TGCGCCAGCAGCCAAGATCCCCCTTGGGGGACAAACTACGAGCAGTACTTC.

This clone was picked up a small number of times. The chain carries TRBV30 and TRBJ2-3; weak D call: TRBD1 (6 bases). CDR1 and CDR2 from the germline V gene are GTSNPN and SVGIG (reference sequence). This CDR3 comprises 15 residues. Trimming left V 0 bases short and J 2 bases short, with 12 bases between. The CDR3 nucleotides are TGTGCCTGGAGTGTAGTCAGGGGATACACAGATACGCAGTATTTT. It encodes CAWSVVRGYTDTQYF. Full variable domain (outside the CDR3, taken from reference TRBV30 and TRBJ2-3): SQTIHQWPATLVQPVGSPLSLECTVEGTSNPNLYWYRQAAGRGLQLLFYSVGIGQISSEVPQNLSASRPQDRQFILSSKKLLLSDSGFYLCAWSVVRGYTDTQYFGPGTRLTVL.

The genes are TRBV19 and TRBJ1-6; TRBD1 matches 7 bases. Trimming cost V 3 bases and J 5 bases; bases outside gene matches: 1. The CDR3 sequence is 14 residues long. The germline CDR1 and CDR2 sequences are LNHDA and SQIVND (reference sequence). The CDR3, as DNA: TGTGCCAGTAGTATGGGGACAGATAATTCACCCCTCCACTTT. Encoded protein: CASSMGTDNSPLHF. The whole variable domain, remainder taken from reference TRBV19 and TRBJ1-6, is DGGITQSPKYLFRKEGQNVTLSCEQNLNHDAMYWYRQDPGQGLRLIYYSQIVNDFQKGDIAEGYSVSREKKESFPLTVTSAQKNPTAFYLCASSMGTDNSPLHFGNGTRLTVT.

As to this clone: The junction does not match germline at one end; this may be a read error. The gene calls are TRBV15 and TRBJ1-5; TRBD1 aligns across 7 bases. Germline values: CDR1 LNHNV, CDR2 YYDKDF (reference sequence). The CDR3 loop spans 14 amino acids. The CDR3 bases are TGTGCCACCGGCATACGACAGGGCAACCAGCCCCAGCATTTT. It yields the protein CATGIRQGNQPQHF. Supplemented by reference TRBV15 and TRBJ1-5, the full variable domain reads DAMVIQNPRYQVTQFGKPVTLSCSQTLNHNVMYWYQQKSSQAPKLLFHYYDKDFNNEADTPDNFQSRRPNTSFCFLDIRSPGLGDTAMYLCATGIRQGNQPQHFGDGTRLSIL.

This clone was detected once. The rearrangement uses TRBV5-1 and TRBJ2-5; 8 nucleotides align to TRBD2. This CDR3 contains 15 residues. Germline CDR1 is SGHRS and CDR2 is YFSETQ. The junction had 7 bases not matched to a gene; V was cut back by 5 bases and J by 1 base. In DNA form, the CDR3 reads TGCGCCAGCAGTTTGACTAGCGCCCTCCAAGAGACCCAGTACTTC. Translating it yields CASSLTSALQETQYF.

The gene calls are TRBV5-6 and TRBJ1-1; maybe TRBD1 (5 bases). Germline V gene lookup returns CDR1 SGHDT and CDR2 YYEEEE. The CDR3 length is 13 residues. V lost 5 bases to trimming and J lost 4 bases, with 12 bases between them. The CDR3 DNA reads TGTGCCAGCAGTCTGGGCAGGGTCACTGAAGCTTTCTTT. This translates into CASSLGRVTEAFF.

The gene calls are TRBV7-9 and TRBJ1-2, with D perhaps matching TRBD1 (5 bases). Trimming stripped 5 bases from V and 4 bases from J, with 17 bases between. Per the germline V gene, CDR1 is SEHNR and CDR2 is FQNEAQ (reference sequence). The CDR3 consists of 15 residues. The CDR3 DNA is TGTGCCAGCAGCCTCTCCTCCGGGGCGAGCTATGGCTACACCTTC. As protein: CASSLSSGASYGYTF.

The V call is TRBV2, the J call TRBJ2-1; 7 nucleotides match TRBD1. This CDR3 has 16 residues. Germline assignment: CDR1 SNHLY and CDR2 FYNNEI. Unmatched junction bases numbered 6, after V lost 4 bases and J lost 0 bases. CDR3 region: CASSASGQHSYNEQFF. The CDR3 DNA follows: TGTGCCAGCAGTGCATCGGGACAGCACTCCTACAATGAGCAGTTCTTC.

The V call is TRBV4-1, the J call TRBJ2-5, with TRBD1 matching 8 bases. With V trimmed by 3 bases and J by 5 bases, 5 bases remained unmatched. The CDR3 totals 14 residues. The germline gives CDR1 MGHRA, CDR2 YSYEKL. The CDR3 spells CASSQQGAPETQYF. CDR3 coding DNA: TGCGCCAGCAGCCAGCAGGGGGCCCCGGAGACCCAGTACTTC.

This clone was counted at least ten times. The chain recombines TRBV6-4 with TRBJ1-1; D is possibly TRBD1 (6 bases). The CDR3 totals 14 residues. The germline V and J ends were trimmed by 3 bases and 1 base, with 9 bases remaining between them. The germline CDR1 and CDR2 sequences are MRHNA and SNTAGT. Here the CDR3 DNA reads TGTGCCAGCAGTGAAGGGGGAGCGAACACTGAAGCTTTCTTT. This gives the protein CASSEGGANTEAFF.

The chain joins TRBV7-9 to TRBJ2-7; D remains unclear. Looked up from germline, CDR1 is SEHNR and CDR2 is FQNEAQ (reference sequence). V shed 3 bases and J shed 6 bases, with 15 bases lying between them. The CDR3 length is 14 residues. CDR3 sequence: CASSLDAATVEQYF. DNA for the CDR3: TGTGCCAGCAGCTTGGACGCTGCGACCGTCGAGCAGTACTTC.